This TCR beta chain comes out of a study of T cell responses to AZD1222 COVID-19 vaccine. The study's findings and limits: Spike-specific TCR breadth and depth both grew after two AZD1222 doses. Scientists sampled the repertoires only once the peak T cell response had passed. Seropositive AZD1222 recipients at baseline numbered only five or six. The donor cohort was predominantly white British with a female majority, and clonal diversity may have been underestimated.

The germline V gene encodes CDR1 LGHNA and CDR2 YSLEER. The CDR3 loop spans 14 amino acids. V was shortened by 3 bases and J by 2 bases, with 9 bases between the two germline ends. Profiling relied on immunoSEQ multiplex PCR, and the TCRdb table lists in-frame clones only, not all of them. The table lists about 140,000 clones. On this clone: Its matching antigen is unknown.

This clonotype was sampled from an adult in good health. The chain joins TRBV4-3 to TRBJ2-3; D is perhaps TRBD1 or TRBD2 (5 bases each). The sequencing sample was made of peripheral blood. The CDR3 loop reads CASSHEGHTDTQYF. In DNA, the CDR3 is TGCGCCAGCAGCCACGAGGGGCACACAGATACGCAGTATTTT.